These 26 T cell receptor beta chains share one sample of origin, sequenced in a study of cytomegalovirus exposure and HLA in healthy donors. PCR employed 60 Vbeta and 13 Jbeta primers. Sequencing used immunoSEQ multiplex PCR; TCRdb keeps in-frame clones, though not all of them. The sample holds about 140,000 clones, around two thirds seen once. The source material was PBMCs. These receptors were taken from a man aged 30 to 45 in good health and CMV-seropositive.

The rearrangement links TRBV14 to TRBJ2-7; unclear D gene. Trimming removed 1 base from V and 0 bases from J, with 4 bases in between. The CDR3 contains 13 residues. The germline gives CDR1 SGHDN, CDR2 FVKESK. CDR3 residues: CASSQVSSYEQYF. CDR3 DNA sequence: TGTGCCAGCAGCCAAGTTAGCTCCTACGAGCAGTACTTC.

The rearrangement links TRBV19 to TRBJ1-1; D possibly corresponds to TRBD1 (5 bases). Germline CDR1 reads LNHDA; CDR2 reads SQIVND (reference sequence). The CDR3 runs 13 residues. Trimming shortened V by 3 bases and J by 7 bases, and 12 bases separated the two germline ends. In DNA form, the CDR3 reads TGTGCCAGTAGTATGGAGATCGGGGGTGAAGCTTTCTTT. Residues: CASSMEIGGEAFF. The complete variable domain, with remaining parts taken from reference TRBV19 and TRBJ1-1, reads DGGITQSPKYLFRKEGQNVTLSCEQNLNHDAMYWYRQDPGQGLRLIYYSQIVNDFQKGDIAEGYSVSREKKESFPLTVTSAQKNPTAFYLCASSMEIGGEAFFGQGTRLTVV.

This rearrangement joins TRBV28 to TRBJ2-5; TRBD2 agrees at 8 bases. Germline CDR1 reads MDHEN; CDR2 reads SYDVKM. The CDR3 sequence is 15 residues long. With 2 bases clipped from V and 2 bases from J, the junction kept 4 bases outside the gene matches. CDR3 sequence (DNA): TGTGCCAGCAGTTTAGCGGGGGGAGGACAAGAGACCCAGTACTTC. Protein: CASSLAGGGQETQYF.

This clone was seen more than once but under ten times. The chain has TRBV27 and TRBJ2-7, with D perhaps matching TRBD2 (6 bases). The V gene's germline CDR1 is MNHEY and CDR2 SMNVEV (reference sequence). Trimming took 6 bases from V and 5 from J, leaving 14 bases between them. The CDR3 totals 13 residues. The CDR3 nucleotides read TGTGCCAGCAGAAGACTAGGGATGAACGAGCAGTACTTC. It is translated as CASRRLGMNEQYF.

The chain has TRBV28 and TRBJ1-3; D is uncertain. The CDR3 has 15 amino acids. Trimming shortened V by 2 bases and J by 0 bases, and 8 bases separated the two germline ends. CDR1 and CDR2 from the germline V gene are MDHEN and SYDVKM. CDR3 protein: CASSLGEFSGNTIYF. The CDR3, as DNA: TGTGCCAGCAGTTTAGGGGAGTTCTCTGGAAACACCATATATTTT.

J is TRBJ2-1 and V is TRBV10-3; 11 positions agree with TRBD2. Germline assignment: CDR1 ENHRY and CDR2 SYGVKD. This CDR3 spans 17 amino acids. V lost 4 bases, J lost 4 bases, and 9 bases stayed unmatched. The CDR3 loop is CAISGWTSGQLYNEQFF. As DNA, the CDR3 is TGTGCCATCAGTGGTTGGACTAGCGGGCAACTGTACAATGAGCAGTTCTTC.

The chain is built from TRBV30 and TRBJ2-5; 8 nucleotides match TRBD2. The CDR3 is 12 residues long. J gave up 5 bases and V 3 bases, and 2 bases lay outside the gene matches. Germline loops: CDR1 GTSNPN, CDR2 SVGIG (reference sequence). CDR3 residues: CAWSASGETQYF. The CDR3 bases are TGTGCCTGGAGCGCTAGCGGGGAGACCCAGTACTTC. The entire variable domain, with the rest obtained from reference TRBV30 and TRBJ2-5, is as follows: SQTIHQWPATLVQPVGSPLSLECTVEGTSNPNLYWYRQAAGRGLQLLFYSVGIGQISSEVPQNLSASRPQDRQFILSSKKLLLSDSGFYLCAWSASGETQYFGPGTRLLVL.

This clone was observed a few times. This is likely an artifact of a read error, given a far larger clone one base away. This sequence joins TRBV5-1 and TRBJ1-1; 10 bases align to TRBD1. The CDR3 contains 16 residues. The trim removed 6 bases at V and 2 bases at J, leaving 10 bases unmatched. Germline V gives CDR1 SGHRS, CDR2 YFSETQ. The CDR3 DNA follows: TGCGCCAGCATCTGGGGGGACAGGGGAACCAACACTGAAGCTTTCTTT. This gives the protein CASIWGDRGTNTEAFF.

The V call is TRBV5-6, the J call TRBJ2-1; the match to TRBD2 covers 11 bases. J was trimmed by 7 bases and V by 6 bases; bases with no gene match: 6. Germline lookup yields CDR1 SGHDT and CDR2 YYEEEE. The CDR3 is 14 residues long. Here the CDR3 reads CASTRTSGHNEQFF. The CDR3 coding sequence is TGTGCCAGCACCCGGACTAGCGGGCATAATGAGCAGTTCTTC. Combining the CDR3 with reference TRBV5-6 and TRBJ2-1 gives the whole variable domain DAGVTQSPTHLIKTRGQQVTLRCSPKSGHDTVSWYQQALGQGPQFIFQYYEEEERQRGNFPDRFSGHQFPNYSSELNVNALLLGDSALYLCASTRTSGHNEQFFGPGTRLTVL.

The CDR3 nucleotides read TGTGCCAGCACGTCTGAGGAGCAGTTCTTC. Amino acids: CASTSEEQFF. The rearrangement uses TRBV28 and TRBJ2-1; the D is unclear. Per germline, CDR1 MDHEN and CDR2 SYDVKM. The CDR3 is 10 amino acids. The V end was cut by 7 bases, the J end by 10 bases, with 8 bases between.

The chain combines TRBV19 with TRBJ1-5, with D possibly TRBD1 on 5 matching bases. The ends were cut back, 7 bases at V and 2 bases at J, with 15 bases in the middle. The germline gives CDR1 LNHDA, CDR2 SQIVND (reference sequence). The CDR3 is made up of 15 amino acids. CDR3 region: CASTFGRDGNQPQHF. CDR3 nucleotide sequence: TGTGCCAGTACTTTCGGCAGGGATGGCAATCAGCCCCAGCATTTT.

About this clone itself: One junction end does not reproduce the germline sequence, and a read error may be involved. The chain couples TRBV18 to TRBJ1-2; TRBD1 matches at 7 bases. CDR3 length: 13 amino acids. Germline values: CDR1 KGHSH, CDR2 LQKENI. The CDR3 coding sequence is TGTGCCAGCTCACCCCTCAGACAGGGTATTATCCTCTTC. Translating it yields CASSPLRQGIILF.

In its sample, this clone was seen a few times. The junction departs from the called germline gene at one end, perhaps through a read error. The rearrangement uses TRBV7-7 and TRBJ2-5; a possible D gene is TRBD1 (6 bases). The CDR3 is 13 residues long. The germline gives CDR1 SSHAT, CDR2 FNYEAQ (reference sequence). The CDR3 nucleotides read TGTGCTAGCAGCTCACGAAACAGGGACCCCCAGTACTTC. Its translation is CASSSRNRDPQYF.

The chain couples TRBV5-4 to TRBJ2-5; D might be TRBD1 (6 bases). The V gene's germline CDR1 is SGHNT and CDR2 YYREEE (reference sequence). Trimming took off 4 bases at V and 4 bases at J, with 11 bases between the two ends. CDR3 length: 13 amino acids. The DNA of the CDR3 is TGTGCCAGCAGCCCAGGACAGCGAGAGACCCAGTACTTC. It encodes CASSPGQRETQYF.

This chain's CDR3 is CASRRVGQPQHF. The CDR3 DNA reads TGTGCCAGCAGAAGAGTCGGTCAGCCCCAGCATTTT. The genes are TRBV2 and TRBJ1-5, with D hard to call. The germline CDR1 and CDR2 sequences are SNHLY and FYNNEI. The V end was cut by 6 bases, the J end by 6 bases, with 9 bases between. The CDR3 consists of 12 residues.

The chain uses TRBV5-6 and TRBJ1-6; 8 bases line up with TRBD1. Trimming at V came to 3 bases and at J to 18 bases, leaving 5 bases not matched to a gene. The CDR3 contains 11 residues. The germline gives CDR1 SGHDT, CDR2 YYEEEE. CDR3 DNA sequence: TGTGCCAGCAGCTCGGGACAGGCGACCCACTTT. Its translation is CASSSGQATHF.

Note on this clone: The sample holds other DNA sequences that translate to the same CDR3. This chain links TRBV14 with TRBJ2-1, with TRBD2 matching over 13 bases. CDR3 length: 16 residues. CDR1 SGHDN and CDR2 FVKESK come from the germline V gene. V shed 0 bases and J 10 bases; nucleotides not matched to a gene: 6. In nucleotides, the CDR3 is TGTGCCAGCAGCCAAGACCAGGGACTAGCGGGGAGGGAGCAGTTCTTC. Its translation: CASSQDQGLAGREQFF.

The chain is built from TRBV7-3 and TRBJ2-3; possibly TRBD1 for D (5 bases). Germline V gene sequence: CDR1 SGHTA, CDR2 FQGTGA. With 1 base removed from V and 0 bases from J, the gap between germline ends came to 8 bases. The CDR3 is 15 residues long. CDR3 region: CASSLKGYSTDTQYF. In DNA form, the CDR3 reads TGTGCCAGCAGCTTAAAGGGGTACAGCACAGATACGCAGTATTTT.

A few counts support this clone. The chain links TRBV5-1 to TRBJ1-1, with 8 bases identical to TRBD1. Germline V gene lookup returns CDR1 SGHRS and CDR2 YFSETQ. Germline trimming cut 0 bases from V and 1 base from J; bases unmatched to any gene: 5. This CDR3 contains 16 residues. CDR3: CASSLVSGQGNTEAFF. The CDR3 DNA reads TGCGCCAGCAGCTTGGTGAGCGGACAGGGGAACACTGAAGCTTTCTTT.

The V and J genes are TRBV6-1 and TRBJ2-7; 7 positions match TRBD2. The CDR3 spans 17 residues. V dropped 0 bases and J dropped 0; count of bases not matched to a gene: 8. Germline values: CDR1 MNHNS, CDR2 SASEGT. CDR3 bases: TGTGCCAGCAGTGAAGCGCTTGCGGGAGTAGCCTCCTACGAGCAGTACTTC. Translation gives CASSEALAGVASYEQYF.

This sequence joins TRBV9 and TRBJ2-5, with 9 bases matching TRBD2. Germline V lookup: CDR1 SGDLS, CDR2 YYNGEE. J was trimmed by 5 bases and V by 3 bases; bases with no gene match: 11. This CDR3 is built from 16 residues. The DNA of the CDR3 is TGTGCCAGCAGCGCCACCGGGACTAGCTGGGCGGAGACCCAGTACTTC. It is translated as CASSATGTSWAETQYF.

V usage is TRBV7-2 and J usage is TRBJ1-2; D is possibly TRBD1 (6 bases). The CDR3 totals 15 residues. The germline V gene encodes CDR1 SGHTA and CDR2 FQGNSA. The ends were cut back, 3 bases at V and 6 bases at J, with 17 bases in the middle. The CDR3 coding sequence is TGTGCCAGCAGCTTCCGGGTCCAGGGGTGGGATGGCTACACCTTC. Amino acids: CASSFRVQGWDGYTF.

The genes are TRBV11-2 and TRBJ2-1, with 7 bases that match TRBD2. The CDR3 contains 15 residues. The V gene end was trimmed by 3 bases and the J gene end by 4 bases; junction bases not matched to a gene: 6. CDR1 is SGHAT and CDR2 is FQNNGV in the germline V gene. CDR3 loop: CASSLSGGGYNEQFF. CDR3 DNA sequence: TGTGCCAGCAGCTTGTCGGGAGGAGGGTACAATGAGCAGTTCTTC.

V usage is TRBV19 and J usage is TRBJ2-7; 11 positions match TRBD2. The V and J ends lost 1 base and 2 bases, in that order; junction bases with no gene match: 1. The CDR3 has 15 amino acids. Germline values: CDR1 LNHDA, CDR2 SQIVND (reference sequence). The CDR3 here is CASSIVAGGPYEQYF. CDR3 in DNA: TGTGCCAGTAGTATAGTAGCGGGAGGGCCCTACGAGCAGTACTTC.

The chain employs TRBV7-8 and TRBJ1-1; 9 bases fit TRBD1. The CDR3 loop spans 15 amino acids. CDR1 is SGHVS, CDR2 FQNEAQ, per germline. The ends lost 1 base at V and 5 bases at J; junction bases unmatched: 5. This CDR3 reads CASSLVDRGGTEAFF. CDR3 nucleotides: TGTGCCAGCAGCTTAGTTGACAGGGGGGGGACTGAAGCTTTCTTT. The variable domain in full, completed from reference TRBV7-8 and TRBJ1-1, reads GAGVSQSPRYKVAKRGQDVALRCDPISGHVSLFWYQQALGQGPEFLTYFQNEAQLDKSGLPSDRFFAERPEGSVSTLKIQRTQQEDSAVYLCASSLVDRGGTEAFFGQGTRLTVV.

V usage is TRBV18 and J usage is TRBJ2-5; 7 bases are shared with TRBD2. V lost 2 bases to trimming and J lost 6 bases; unmatched junction nucleotides: 9. The germline CDR1 and CDR2 sequences are KGHSH and LQKENI. This CDR3 spans 15 amino acids. CDR3 DNA sequence: TGTGCCAGCTCACCATCCTCCGGGGGGAGAAAGACCCAGTACTTC. Translated, it gives CASSPSSGGRKTQYF.